This T cell receptor (beta chain) was sequenced for a study of blood T cell repertoires in COVID-19. Background on the study: Specimens from acute and convalescent COVID-19 originated in the United States, Italy and Spain. Sample material is recorded as cDNA or gDNA derived from T cells, B-cell-depleted T cells, or PBMCs.

Authors' processing steps: It was from reference gene primer amplification that nucleated cell counts were estimated. Sequencing used immunoSEQ multiplex PCR; TCRdb keeps in-frame clones, though not all of them. The V and J calls and clone size were taken over from that table, and D and trimming were inferred from the DNA. The table records 120,000 to 150,000 clones, roughly 86% of them present only once. J lost 3 bases, V lost 1 base, and 11 bases had no gene match. The CDR3 is 17 residues long. Per germline, CDR1 MGHRA and CDR2 YSYEKL. The clonotype comes from a man in his forties or fifties with active or convalescent COVID-19. V is TRBV4-1 and J is TRBJ2-7; 8 bases agree with TRBD1. Specimen: peripheral blood. CDR3 sequence: CASSQVMRTGKNYEQYF. The CDR3 nucleotides are TGCGCCAGCAGCCAAGTCATGCGGACAGGGAAAAACTACGAGCAGTACTTC.